Below are 28 T cell receptor beta chains sequenced from a single sample in a study of T cell repertoires in cytomegalovirus infection. One entry per CDR3 protein, called by TCRdb with MiXCR from the reads. The table shows about 83,000 distinct CDR3 sequences, with roughly a quarter occurring only once. These receptors' antigens are unknown. The specimen comprised CD8+ T cells from cultured PBMCs, sampled from culture after CMV antigen stimulation. These receptors were collected from a human donor in good health (CMV status not recorded). Some clones in this sample may be carry-over from other donors' samples.

This clonotype was counted at least ten times. DNA of the CDR3: TGTGCCAGCAGCTTACGACAGGGGGCGGTGAATCAGCCCCAGCATTTT. It yields the protein CASSLRQGAVNQPQHF. The V and J genes are TRBV7-2 and TRBJ1-5, with TRBD1 identical over 10 bases. V lost 2 bases, J lost 4 bases, and 5 bases stayed unmatched. Germline V gene lookup returns CDR1 SGHTA and CDR2 FQGNSA. The CDR3 covers 16 residues.

The CDR3 nucleotides are TGCGCCAGCAGCCAAGCCGGGACAGTCTATAATTCACCCCTCCACTTT. Translating gives CASSQAGTVYNSPLHF. V usage is TRBV5-1 and J usage is TRBJ1-6, with 7 positions matching TRBD1. V shed 4 bases and J 3 bases; nucleotides not matched to a gene: 7. Germline assignment: CDR1 SGHRS and CDR2 YFSETQ. This CDR3 is 16 amino acids long.

The chain carries TRBV30 and TRBJ1-1, with 7 bases matching TRBD1. Per the germline V gene, CDR1 is GTSNPN and CDR2 is SVGIG (reference sequence). This CDR3 has 10 amino acids. Trimming took 7 bases from V and 8 from J; bases not matched to a gene: 4. The CDR3 nucleotides read TGTGCCTCGGGGGACAGAGAAGCTTTCTTT. It translates to CASGDREAFF.

This clonotype was recorded a few times. The chain employs TRBV5-8 and TRBJ2-1; 7 nucleotides align to TRBD1. The germline V gene has CDR1 SGHTS and CDR2 YDEGEE. The CDR3 loop spans 14 amino acids. J lost 12 bases, V lost 3 bases, and 12 bases had no gene match. This chain's CDR3 is CASSSKFRGKGQFF. The CDR3, as DNA: TGTGCCAGCAGCTCAAAGTTCAGGGGGAAGGGGCAGTTCTTC. Full variable domain (remainder filled in from reference TRBV5-8 and TRBJ2-1): EAGVTQSPTHLIKTRGQQATLRCSPISGHTSVYWYQQALGLGLQFLLWYDEGEERNRGNFPPRFSGRQFPNYSSELNVNALELEDSALYLCASSSKFRGKGQFFGPGTRLTVL.

V is TRBV7-9 and J is TRBJ2-1; 9 nucleotides align to TRBD1. The CDR3 has 16 amino acids. V gave up 5 bases and J gave up 4 bases; unmatched junction bases: 9. Germline V gene data show CDR1 as SEHNR and CDR2 as FQNEAQ (reference sequence). Here the CDR3 reads CASSGWTGEGYNEQFF. The CDR3 nucleotides read TGTGCCAGCAGCGGATGGACAGGGGAGGGTTACAATGAGCAGTTCTTC.

The rearrangement joins TRBV19 to TRBJ2-7, with 7 bases fitting TRBD2. V lost 7 bases and J lost 6; bases outside the gene matches: 9. The CDR3 is made up of 13 amino acids. In germline, CDR1 is LNHDA, CDR2 SQIVND (reference sequence). The CDR3 protein is CASTAGRGGEQYF. In DNA, the CDR3 is TGTGCCAGTACCGCGGGGAGGGGCGGCGAGCAGTACTTC.

The J gene is TRBJ1-1, the V gene TRBV10-3; D remains ambiguous. The germline CDR1 and CDR2 sequences are ENHRY and SYGVKD. Trimming stripped 6 bases from V and 2 bases from J, with 16 bases between. The CDR3 is 15 amino acids. In nucleotides, the CDR3 is TGTGCCATCAGGGCAATACACTTTAACAACACTGAAGCTTTCTTT. It encodes CAIRAIHFNNTEAFF.

This clonotype was seen many times. The chain employs TRBV6-2 or TRBV6-3 and TRBJ2-1; 10 nucleotides align to TRBD2. With 8 bases clipped from V and 6 bases from J, the junction kept 7 bases outside the gene matches. This CDR3 spans 14 amino acids. Germline-derived CDR1 and CDR2 are MNHEY and SVGEGT. The CDR3 is CASGIAGGLNEQFF. The CDR3, as DNA: TGTGCCAGCGGTATAGCGGGGGGCCTCAATGAGCAGTTCTTC.

In its sample, this clonotype was seen a few times. The rearrangement uses TRBV11-2 and TRBJ2-1, with TRBD2 matching 7 bases. V lost 5 bases, J lost 8 bases, and 6 bases stayed unmatched. The CDR3 sequence is 13 residues long. CDR1 is SGHAT and CDR2 is FQNNGV in the germline V gene. CDR3 amino acids: CASSLTSVDEQFF. The CDR3, as DNA: TGTGCCAGCAGCCTCACTAGCGTTGATGAGCAGTTCTTC.

This clonotype has a count of ten or more. As DNA, the CDR3 is TGCGCCAGCAGTGAAGTAGGGGGCGTCACTGAAGCTTTCTTT. Translation gives CASSEVGGVTEAFF. The rearrangement links TRBV4-1 to TRBJ1-1, with TRBD1 identical over 7 bases. V was pared by 6 bases and J by 4 bases, with 8 bases of the junction left unmatched. The CDR3 totals 14 residues. Germline loops: CDR1 MGHRA, CDR2 YSYEKL.

The chain carries TRBV6-1 and TRBJ2-7; no clear D gene. CDR1 and CDR2 (germline): MNHNS, SASEGT. Trimming removed 2 bases at V and 3 bases at J, with 20 bases between. The CDR3 extends over 17 amino acids. CDR3 bases: TGTGCCAGCAGTGAAATGTCCCCTGGGCTGGCTTTCTACGAGCAGTACTTC. This translates into CASSEMSPGLAFYEQYF.

The DNA of the CDR3 is TGCGCCAGCAGCCTAAGATTCTCCCAAGCTAACTATGGCTACACCTTC. Translating gives CASSLRFSQANYGYTF. The chain carries TRBV4-3 and TRBJ1-2; D is ambiguous. The V gene's germline CDR1 is LGHNA and CDR2 YSLEER. This CDR3 region has 16 residues. The germline V and J ends were trimmed by 4 bases and 0 bases, with 15 bases remaining between them.

The V gene is TRBV5-1, the J gene TRBJ2-3; D remains ambiguous. V was shortened by 1 base and J by 1 base, with 10 bases between the two germline ends. There are 15 residues in the CDR3. Germline lookup yields CDR1 SGHRS and CDR2 YFSETQ. CDR3 sequence: CASSLSAAGTDTQYF. The CDR3 DNA follows: TGCGCCAGCAGCTTGAGTGCGGCTGGCACAGATACGCAGTATTTT. Variable domain in full (rest from reference TRBV5-1 and TRBJ2-3): KAGVTQTPRYLIKTRGQQVTLSCSPISGHRSVSWYQQTPGQGLQFLFEYFSETQRNKGNFPGRFSGRQFSNSRSEMNVSTLELGDSALYLCASSLSAAGTDTQYFGPGTRLTVL.

As to this clonotype: A much larger clonotype is one base distant, so this may be a read error. The chain couples TRBV28 to TRBJ2-5; 9 nucleotides line up with TRBD1. This CDR3 spans 17 amino acids. Per the germline V gene, CDR1 is MDHEN and CDR2 is SYDVKM. CDR3 bases: TGTGTCAGCAGCCCGGGACAGGGTTTCCCTCTCCAAGAGACCCAGTACTTC. Its protein product is CVSSPGQGFPLQETQYF.

The chain combines TRBV7-9 with TRBJ2-3, with 8 bases aligning to TRBD1. The germline CDR1 and CDR2 sequences are SEHNR and FQNEAQ (reference sequence). V shed 3 bases and J 2 bases; nucleotides not matched to a gene: 10. This CDR3 region has 17 residues. The CDR3 sequence: CASSLGNGQGLTDTQYF. CDR3 nucleotide sequence: TGTGCCAGCAGCTTGGGAAACGGACAGGGCCTCACAGATACGCAGTATTTT. Drawing the rest from reference TRBV7-9 and TRBJ2-3, the complete variable domain is DTGVSQNPRHKITKRGQNVTFRCDPISEHNRLYWYRQTLGQGPEFLTYFQNEAQLEKSRLLSDRFSAERPKGSFSTLEIQRTEQGDSAMYLCASSLGNGQGLTDTQYFGPGTRLTVL.

This clonotype was recorded at least ten times. V is TRBV7-9 and J is TRBJ1-1, with D hard to call. The CDR3 runs 16 residues. Trimming stripped 1 base from V and 5 bases from J, with 17 bases between. Germline V gives CDR1 SEHNR, CDR2 FQNEAQ (reference sequence). The CDR3 loop is CASSLGSLGISTEAFF. CDR3 coding DNA: TGTGCCAGCAGCTTAGGGTCTTTAGGGATAAGTACTGAAGCTTTCTTT.

V gene TRBV10-3 combines with J gene TRBJ2-3; weak D call: TRBD1 (6 bases). Looked up from germline, CDR1 is ENHRY and CDR2 is SYGVKD. V lost 3 bases to trimming and J lost 0 bases, with 10 bases between them. The CDR3 has 15 residues. The DNA for the CDR3 is TGTGCCATCAGTGACACAGGGTATAGCACAGATACGCAGTATTTT. It yields the protein CAISDTGYSTDTQYF.

In regard to this clonotype: A read error may account for a junction end that differs from germline. The gene calls are TRBV19 and TRBJ1-4; possible D gene TRBD1, 5 bases. The CDR3 extends over 12 amino acids. Germline V gene sequence: CDR1 LNHDA, CDR2 SQIVND (reference sequence). The CDR3 loop reads CASSIPGGQEAF. The CDR3 DNA reads as TGTGCCAGTAGTATACCAGGCGGACAAGAAGCGTTT.

This clonotype has a count of ten or more. The CDR3 loop reads CASSHGTESTDTQYF. The CDR3 DNA sequence: TGTGCCAGCAGCCATGGGACGGAAAGCACAGATACGCAGTATTTT. The chain combines TRBV7-8 with TRBJ2-3; either TRBD1 or TRBD2 may supply D (5 bases each). Trimming took 5 bases from V and 0 from J, leaving 12 bases between them. The CDR3 is 15 amino acids. Germline V gene data show CDR1 as SGHVS and CDR2 as FQNEAQ.

This clonotype came up a few times. V is TRBV20-1 and J is TRBJ2-7; D might be TRBD2 (6 bases). This CDR3 contains 15 residues. The V gene lost 5 bases and the J gene lost 0 bases, with 17 bases spanning the gap. Germline CDR1 is DFQATT and CDR2 is SNEGSKA (reference sequence). As DNA, the CDR3 is TGCAGTGCTTTGTTTCCCTTAGCGGCCTCCTACGAGCAGTACTTC. It encodes CSALFPLAASYEQYF.

This clonotype was found a few times. The CDR3 is CASSLVVEAQYF. The CDR3 DNA is TGTGCCAGCAGCTTAGTTGTGGAGGCGCAGTATTTT. The chain links TRBV7-9 to TRBJ2-3; weak D call: TRBD2 (5 bases). The CDR3 is made up of 12 amino acids. The V and J ends lost 1 base and 10 bases respectively, with 9 bases between them. The germline V gene has CDR1 SEHNR and CDR2 FQNEAQ (reference sequence).

This clonotype has more than one count but fewer than ten. In nucleotides, the CDR3 is TGTGCCAGCAGCCAGGACAGCGAACAAGAGACCCAGTACTTC. Its translation: CASSQDSEQETQYF. The rearrangement uses TRBV7-9 and TRBJ2-5; D is perhaps TRBD1 (6 bases). V gave up 5 bases and J gave up 2 bases, with 12 bases separating them. Germline V gives CDR1 SEHNR, CDR2 FQNEAQ (reference sequence). The CDR3 has 14 amino acids.

This clonotype occurred many times. The rearrangement uses TRBV13 and TRBJ1-2, with 8 bases aligning to TRBD1. The length of the CDR3 is 15 residues. Germline trimming cut 5 bases from V and 8 bases from J; bases unmatched to any gene: 13. CDR1 and CDR2 from the germline V gene are PRHDT and FYEKMQ (reference sequence). The CDR3: CASSDRTGTDGGYTF. In nucleotides, the CDR3 is TGTGCCAGCAGCGACCGGACAGGGACGGATGGAGGCTACACCTTC.

This rearrangement joins TRBV19 to TRBJ2-4; 8 nucleotides agree with TRBD1. The junction had 11 bases not matched to a gene; V was cut back by 4 bases and J by 0 bases. CDR3 length equals 18 residues. CDR1 is LNHDA, CDR2 SQIVND, per germline (reference sequence). CDR3 coding DNA: TGTGCCAGTAGTAAAAGCTTAAGACAGGGGCTAGCCAAAAACATTCAGTACTTC. This codes for CASSKSLRQGLAKNIQYF.

In nucleotides, the CDR3 is TGTGCCAGCAGTTTTTTCGGCGACAGCTCTGGAAACACCATATATTTT. It codes for CASSFFGDSSGNTIYF. The chain carries TRBV28 and TRBJ1-3, with a weak D call TRBD1 (5 bases). In germline, CDR1 is MDHEN, CDR2 SYDVKM. The CDR3 extends over 16 amino acids. Deletions cut 3 bases from V and 0 bases from J, with 12 bases between.

This clonotype appeared a few times. This rearrangement joins TRBV28 to TRBJ2-5, with TRBD1 matching 9 bases. The CDR3 has 14 residues. The V gene's germline CDR1 is MDHEN and CDR2 SYDVKM. After removal of 6 bases from V and 5 bases from J, the junction contained 7 bases not matched to a gene. CDR3 nucleotides: TGTGCCAGCAGGGACAGGGGAGTTGGGGAGACCCAGTACTTC. It yields the protein CASRDRGVGETQYF. Full variable domain (outside the CDR3, taken from reference TRBV28 and TRBJ2-5): DVKVTQSSRYLVKRTGEKVFLECVQDMDHENMFWYRQDPGLGLRLIYFSYDVKMKEKGDIPEGYSVSREKKERFSLILESASTNQTSMYLCASRDRGVGETQYFGPGTRLLVL.

This clonotype was counted only a few times. The chain uses TRBV7-9 and TRBJ2-4; D gene unclear. Trimming removed 5 bases from V and 0 bases from J, with 14 bases in between. The V gene's germline CDR1 is SEHNR and CDR2 FQNEAQ (reference sequence). The CDR3 has 16 amino acids. CDR3 loop: CASSAPRGIAKNIQYF. CDR3 sequence (DNA): TGTGCCAGCAGCGCCCCTCGCGGCATAGCCAAAAACATTCAGTACTTC.

The chain is built from TRBV27 and TRBJ1-6; D unclear. Germline lookup yields CDR1 MNHEY and CDR2 SMNVEV (reference sequence). CDR3 length: 16 residues. The CDR3 sequence is CVLITRDGSYNSPLHF. In DNA, the CDR3 is TGTGTCCTCATTACTCGGGATGGGTCCTATAATTCACCCCTCCACTTT.